Each of the 19 T cell receptor beta chains below was sequenced from the same sample in a study of T-cell reconstitution after alpha-beta-depleted transplantation in children. TCRbeta library preparation incorporated unique molecular identifiers. TCRdb used MiXCR to reprocess the PCR reads, holding one entry per CDR3 protein. Altogether 200,000 to 250,000 distinct CDR3 sequences are present, 6.5% to 9% being singletons, with the ten largest covering about 6.4%. Here the sequenced sample was PBMCs, mostly from graft donor cells, taken 180 days after TCRalphabeta/CD19-depleted stem cell transplant. Receptors were obtained from a male patient between 10 and 17 years old who had a stem cell transplant for acute lymphoblastic leukemia, so the T cells may come from the graft donor.

In this sample, this clonotype turned up many times. In nucleotides, the CDR3 is TGCGCCAGCACCACTGGACTAGCGGGGAATGAGCAGTTCTTC. Its translation is CASTTGLAGNEQFF. The chain is built from TRBV5-1 and TRBJ2-1; 12 bases line up with TRBD2. The CDR3 has 14 amino acids. The V and J ends lost 6 bases and 7 bases, in that order; junction bases with no gene match: 5. Germline CDR1 SGHRS, CDR2 YFSETQ.

This clonotype was detected ten times or more. The chain uses TRBV3-1 and TRBJ2-5, with TRBD2 matching over 8 bases. CDR1 and CDR2 (germline): LGHDT, YNNKEL (reference sequence). Losses at the gene ends were 0 bases for V and 4 bases for J; bases not matched to a gene: 7. The CDR3 consists of 16 residues. The CDR3 loop is CASSQESGGPGETQYF. CDR3 in DNA: TGTGCCAGCAGCCAAGAGTCGGGAGGGCCCGGAGAGACCCAGTACTTC.

Ten or more counts support this clonotype. The V and J genes are TRBV24-1 and TRBJ1-1, with 9 bases aligning to TRBD1. The CDR3 is 14 amino acids. V shed 7 bases and J 4 bases; nucleotides not matched to a gene: 6. Germline-derived CDR1 and CDR2 are KGHDR and SFDVKD. CDR3 bases: TGTGCCACCAGCCGGACAGGGGAGGGCACTGAAGCTTTCTTT. It specifies CATSRTGEGTEAFF.

This clonotype has at least ten counts. The CDR3 DNA sequence: TGCAGTGCTAGAGGGGGACTAAGCACAGATACGCAGTATTTT. It yields the protein CSARGGLSTDTQYF. J is TRBJ2-3 and V is TRBV20-1, with 7 bases matching TRBD2. The CDR3 is 14 amino acids. The junction had 1 base not matched to a gene; V was cut back by 1 base and J by 0 bases. Germline V lookup: CDR1 DFQATT, CDR2 SNEGSKA (reference sequence).

The chain carries TRBV20-1 and TRBJ2-6; TRBD2 is a possible D gene (5 bases). Germline V gene lookup returns CDR1 DFQATT and CDR2 SNEGSKA (reference sequence). The CDR3 loop spans 15 amino acids. Trimming took 0 bases from V and 0 from J, leaving 6 bases between them. The DNA for the CDR3 is TGCAGTGCTAGAGATCGGGGCTCTGGGGCCAACGTCCTGACTTTC. It is translated as CSARDRGSGANVLTF.

This clonotype was seen at least ten times. The chain links TRBV28 to TRBJ2-7; 11 nucleotides agree with TRBD2. Looked up from germline, CDR1 is MDHEN and CDR2 is SYDVKM. V shed 4 bases and J 0 bases; nucleotides not matched to a gene: 11. This CDR3 is 18 amino acids long. Here the CDR3 DNA reads TGTGCCAGCAGTTATCCTAGCGGGGGGCTAAAGAGCTCCTACGAGCAGTACTTC. Amino acids: CASSYPSGGLKSSYEQYF.

This clonotype occurred many times. CDR3 amino acids: CAISDVLGEAREKLFF. In nucleotides, the CDR3 is TGTGCCATCAGTGATGTGCTTGGGGAGGCTAGAGAAAAACTGTTTTTT. The V gene is TRBV10-3, the J gene TRBJ1-4; D not certain. The CDR3 has 16 residues. The germline V and J ends were trimmed by 3 bases and 8 bases, with 19 bases remaining between them. Germline V gene data show CDR1 as ENHRY and CDR2 as SYGVKD.

This clonotype showed up many times. The chain has TRBV6-5 and TRBJ2-6; 7 nucleotides match TRBD1. This CDR3 has 18 residues. The germline V gene encodes CDR1 MNHEY and CDR2 SVGAGI. Trimming cost V 0 bases and J 4 bases; bases outside gene matches: 9. In nucleotides, the CDR3 is TGTGCCAGCAGTTACTCGAGGGACAGTGGGCCCGGGGCCAACGTCCTGACTTTC. This gives the protein CASSYSRDSGPGANVLTF.

This clonotype was detected many times. Germline and junction disagree at one end, which may indicate a read error. The chain has TRBV7-6 and TRBJ2-5; either TRBD1 or TRBD2 may fit D (6 bases each). Germline V lookup: CDR1 SGHVS, CDR2 FNYEAQ. CDR3 length: 14 amino acids. This CDR3 reads CASSLATGRVTQYF. The CDR3 DNA reads TGTGCCAGCAGCCTAGCGACAGGTCGGGTGACCCAGTACTTC. The full variable domain, its missing parts supplied by reference TRBV7-6 and TRBJ2-5, is GAGVSQSPRYKVTKRGQDVALRCDPISGHVSLYWYRQALGQGPEFLTYFNYEAQQDKSGLPNDRFSAERPEGSISTLTIQRTEQRDSAMYRCASSLATGRVTQYFGPGTRLLVL.

V usage is TRBV12-3 or TRBV12-4 and J usage is TRBJ2-2; TRBD1 is a possible D gene (6 bases). The CDR3 contains 15 residues. V was cut by 5 bases and J by 4 bases, with 14 bases left in between. The CDR3 region is CASSPSDRPTGELFF. In DNA, the CDR3 is TGTGCCAGCAGTCCCTCTGACAGGCCCACCGGGGAGCTGTTTTTT.

This clonotype was observed at least ten times. This chain uses TRBV12-3 or TRBV12-4 with TRBJ2-7, with D maybe TRBD1 (5 bases). The CDR3 totals 14 residues. Trimming cost V 3 bases and J 1 base, with 10 bases left between them. CDR3 sequence (DNA): TGTGCCAGCAGTTTCTGGACACCGTCCTACGAGCAGTACTTC. It codes for CASSFWTPSYEQYF.

V is TRBV19 and J is TRBJ1-1; D uncertain. V dropped 5 bases and J dropped 1 base, with 8 bases sitting between them. Germline CDR1 reads LNHDA; CDR2 reads SQIVND (reference sequence). The CDR3 runs to 13 residues. CDR3 nucleotides: TGTGCCAGTAGTTTTACGGGGAACACTGAAGCTTTCTTT. Its translation is CASSFTGNTEAFF.

This clonotype turned up a few times. The rearrangement links TRBV11-2 to TRBJ1-5; D gene uncertain. The CDR3 consists of 16 residues. Trimming took off 4 bases at V and 0 bases at J, with 13 bases between the two ends. CDR1 SGHAT and CDR2 FQNNGV come from the germline V gene. The DNA of the CDR3 is TGTGCCAGCAGCTCCGAACTCCTCCCTAGCAATCAGCCCCAGCATTTT. It codes for CASSSELLPSNQPQHF.

V is TRBV13 and J is TRBJ2-7, with a weak D call TRBD2 (5 bases). V was pared by 5 bases and J by 0 bases, with 17 bases between. Germline CDR1 reads PRHDT; CDR2 reads FYEKMQ (reference sequence). This CDR3 contains 16 residues. In DNA, the CDR3 is TGTGCCAGCAGCCCCCGGGGAATGGCGAGCTCCTACGAGCAGTACTTC. Protein: CASSPRGMASSYEQYF.

There are many counts of this clonotype. J is TRBJ1-1 and V is TRBV4-1; 7 bases map to TRBD1. This CDR3 has 14 amino acids. V shed 10 bases, J shed 5 bases, and the junction held 13 bases outside the gene matches. CDR1 is MGHRA and CDR2 is YSYEKL in the germline V gene. The CDR3 DNA reads as TGCGCCACCCGACAGGGCCTAAGGAGGACTGAAGCTTTCTTT. Encoded protein: CATRQGLRRTEAFF.

The rearrangement links TRBV19 to TRBJ2-6, with 7 positions matching TRBD1. This CDR3 has 17 residues. V lost 7 bases to trimming and J lost 0 bases; unmatched junction nucleotides: 9. Germline V gene lookup returns CDR1 LNHDA and CDR2 SQIVND (reference sequence). The CDR3 bases are TGTGCCAGTAAGGGAACAGGGGAATTCTCTGGGGCCAACGTCCTGACTTTC. It yields the protein CASKGTGEFSGANVLTF.

This clonotype appeared many times. The J gene is TRBJ1-4, the V gene TRBV29-1, with D hard to call. This CDR3 has 12 amino acids. The germline CDR1 and CDR2 sequences are SQVTM and ANQGSEA. Trimming removed 1 base at V and 5 bases at J, with 5 bases between. Here the CDR3 DNA reads TGCAGCGTTGAAGGAAGAAATGAAAAACTGTTTTTT. Amino acid sequence: CSVEGRNEKLFF.

This clonotype showed up many times. The gene calls are TRBV19 and TRBJ1-5; unclear D gene. CDR1 and CDR2 (germline): LNHDA, SQIVND (reference sequence). This CDR3 region has 14 residues. V lost 3 bases to trimming and J lost 0 bases, with 6 bases between them. The CDR3 DNA follows: TGTGCCAGTAGTATCAAGTATAGCAATCAGCCCCAGCATTTT. The encoded protein is CASSIKYSNQPQHF.

This clonotype was counted ten times or more. This chain links TRBV19 with TRBJ1-1; D call uncertain. V lost 2 bases, J lost 4 bases, and 11 bases lay in between. The CDR3 length is 14 residues. In germline, CDR1 is LNHDA, CDR2 SQIVND (reference sequence). The CDR3 loop is CASSIRAWSTEAFF. CDR3 sequence (DNA): TGTGCCAGTAGTATACGGGCGTGGAGCACTGAAGCTTTCTTT.